A single sample gave rise to the 2 T cell receptor beta chains below, sequenced in a study of early T cells in non-severe SARS-CoV-2 infection. Using its own MiXCR run on the 5' RACE reads, TCRdb lists one record per CDR3 protein. The sample shows about 72,000 distinct CDR3 sequences, 9.5% to 13% of them seen only once. The source was whole blood, collected at baseline. The origin of the receptors is an adult who was a healthcare worker with PCR-confirmed SARS-CoV-2 infection or an uninfected control (not recorded which).

This chain links TRBV6-5 with TRBJ2-3; D unclear. The CDR3 has 13 residues. Looked up from germline, CDR1 is MNHEY and CDR2 is SVGAGI. V shed 2 bases and J shed 4 bases, with 7 bases lying between them. In nucleotides, the CDR3 is TGTGCCAGCAGTTACACAGATTCAGATACGCAGTATTTT. Residues: CASSYTDSDTQYF.

This clonotype was recorded a few times. This chain joins TRBV7-2 and TRBJ2-3, with TRBD1 identical over 9 bases. Germline-derived CDR1 and CDR2 are SGHTA and FQGNSA. Unmatched junction bases numbered 3, after V lost 5 bases and J lost 0 bases. The CDR3 has 15 residues. The CDR3 reads CASSRDRASTDTQYF. DNA of the CDR3: TGTGCCAGCAGCCGGGACAGGGCAAGCACAGATACGCAGTATTTT.